This record covers a single TCR beta chain. There are many counts of this clonotype. Its target antigen remains unknown. No quality values exist for individual bases; no much larger clone is one base distant. Blood bank volunteers in Maryland, USA served as the healthy controls. Libraries from unsorted PBMCs were made from 2 million PBMCs kept in RNAlater at -80 degrees C until RNA extraction. Peripheral blood was subjected to Ficoll-Hypaque density gradient centrifugation to isolate PBMCs, which were then cryopreserved in liquid nitrogen. This entry belongs to a study of neurological immune-mediated disorders (dated by TCRdb to about 2019). A note on the overall study: Peripheral blood TCR-beta repertoires from patients with HTLV-I-associated myelopathy (HAM/TSP), patients with multiple sclerosis, and healthy controls were compared in the study using UMI-based sequencing. The cohort comprised around 70 subjects: around 15 HAM/TSP patients, some 35 multiple sclerosis patients and around 20 healthy controls. The approximately 110 TCR-beta libraries covered PBMC samples along with longitudinal samples, technical triplicates, and paired sorted CD4+ and CD8+ T-cell subsets.

The CDR3 goes from the cysteine to the phenylalanine over 16 residues. Just the 48-base CDR3 DNA is kept, in frame starting at base 1. The V and J ends are trimmed by 0 bases and 10 bases, leaving 21 bases between them. The germline V gene sets CDR1 to MNHEY and CDR2 to SVGAGI. The study at large found these results: TCR clonal expansion was highest in HAM/TSP patients and lowest in MS patients, with MS patients falling below even healthy controls. No identical CDR3 amino acid sequences were found to be shared among expanded clones across subjects, suggesting that TCR-beta repertoires were private in all groups.

cDNA was synthesized by template-switch 5'RACE using a primer carrying a 10-nucleotide random unique molecular identifier by which each TCR transcript was tagged. Every sequencing run covered 15-18 subjects and yielded more than 160 million TCR-beta sequences. The RNeasy kit was used to extract total RNA. Using the KAPA Real-time Library Amplification kit, TCR-beta VDJ regions were amplified with primers for the TCR constant region and the 5'RACE anchor. Sample indexes and Illumina adaptors were added in a first PCR, and a second PCR then increased library yield. After purification with Ampure beads, the TCR product of roughly 650 bp was size-selected on a 2% E-gel SizeSelection system. Before pooling, library quality was checked on a Bioanalyzer, concentration was measured with Qubit, and libraries were quantified with the Kapa Library Quantification kit. An Illumina HiSeq 2500 sequenced the libraries paired-end 2 x 150 bp. To increase sequence diversity, roughly 24-32% phiX was spiked into each library pool. From the authors' description of their analysis: The UMI-based MiGEC pipeline processed quality-filtered reads and removed over 75% of raw TCR sequences during error correction. VDJ genes were aligned to IMGT germline references, and each clonotype was defined by a unique CDR3 amino acid sequence together with V-J genes. Clonal expansion, Shannon diversity and CDR3 relatedness (CalcPairwiseDistances, ClusterSamples) were evaluated with VDJtools, and phylogenetic trees were built with CLCbio workbench. Clones with at least 8 unique UMIs were defined as expanded, with this threshold being based on coefficient-of-variation modelling across technical triplicates. The public reads were reanalyzed by TCRdb: fastp trimming at Q25, MiXCR alignment, in-frame beta chains only. Identical CDR3 proteins give one entry, which carries the most common genes and DNA. TCRdb assigned the V and J calls; the authors' analysis was not used. This sample lists 75,000 to 95,000 distinct CDR3 sequences; 15% to 20% were detected once. The ten top clones hold 15% of the sample.

The chain was built from TRBV6-5 and TRBJ2-5; D gene: possibly TRBD1, on 8 matching bases. The receptor was isolated from a woman between 35 and 50 years old in good health. Sequencing used PBMCs. The CDR3 reads as follows: CASSYSPPQGGSGQYF. The DNA sequence is TGTGCCAGCAGTTACTCGCCGCCACAGGGGGGGAGCGGCCAGTACTTC.